This T cell receptor (beta chain) emerged from a study of blood T cells in healthy people across ages. Study-level results: Higher diversity, along with more naive CD4+ cells, distinguished long-lived donors from aged donors.

The CDR3 length is 15 residues. V gave up 1 base and J gave up 4 bases; unmatched junction bases: 6. The germline V gene encodes CDR1 MNHEY and CDR2 SMNVEV (reference sequence). Donors were systemically healthy Caucasian individuals from Russia aged 6 to 90 years. Primed by a sample-barcoded 5' primer and a J-beta primer mix, a second PCR proceeded for 7 to 11 cycles. With 12 random nucleotides, a template-switch adaptor tagged each individual cDNA molecule. All samples yielded 2.5 million or more CDR3-containing paired-end reads. Each CDR3 protein gets one entry after TCRdb re-called the 5' RACE reads with MiXCR. The profile shows approximately 1.5 million distinct CDR3 sequences, roughly two fifths of them singletons. This clonotype was picked up a small number of times. Its antigen is as yet unknown.

Source material: blood. The chain uses TRBV27 and TRBJ1-2; TRBD1 matches 7 bases. The sequence came from a woman between 18 and 30 years old in good health. The CDR3 coding sequence is TGTGCCAGCAGTTTATTTCCCCCAGGGGGCTATGGCTACACCTTC. It yields the protein CASSLFPPGGYGYTF.